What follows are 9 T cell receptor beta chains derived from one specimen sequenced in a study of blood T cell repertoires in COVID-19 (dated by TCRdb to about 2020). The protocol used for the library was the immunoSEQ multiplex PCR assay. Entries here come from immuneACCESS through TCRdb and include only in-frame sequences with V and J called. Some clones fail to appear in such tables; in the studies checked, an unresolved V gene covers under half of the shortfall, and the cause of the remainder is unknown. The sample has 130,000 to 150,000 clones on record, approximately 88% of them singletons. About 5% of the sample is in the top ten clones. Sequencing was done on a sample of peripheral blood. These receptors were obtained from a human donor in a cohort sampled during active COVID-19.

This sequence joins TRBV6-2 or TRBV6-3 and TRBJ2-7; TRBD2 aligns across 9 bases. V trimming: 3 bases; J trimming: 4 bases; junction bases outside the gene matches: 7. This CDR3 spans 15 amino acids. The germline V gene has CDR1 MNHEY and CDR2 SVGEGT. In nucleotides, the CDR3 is TGTGCCAGCAGTTATAAGGCGGGAGGGCCTTACGAGCAGTACGTC. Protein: CASSYKAGGPYEQYV.

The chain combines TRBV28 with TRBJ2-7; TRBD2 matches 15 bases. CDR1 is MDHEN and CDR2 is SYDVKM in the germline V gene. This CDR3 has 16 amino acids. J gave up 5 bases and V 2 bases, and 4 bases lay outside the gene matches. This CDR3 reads CASSLVGLAGGHEQYF. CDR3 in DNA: TGTGCCAGCAGTTTAGTGGGACTAGCGGGGGGTCACGAGCAGTACTTC.

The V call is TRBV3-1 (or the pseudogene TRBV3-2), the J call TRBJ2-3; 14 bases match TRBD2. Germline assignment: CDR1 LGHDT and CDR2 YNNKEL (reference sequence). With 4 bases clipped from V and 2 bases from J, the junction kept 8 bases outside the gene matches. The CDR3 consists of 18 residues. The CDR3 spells CASSLEGLAGALTDTQYF. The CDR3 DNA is TGTGCCAGCAGCCTCGAGGGACTAGCGGGGGCCCTCACAGATACGCAGTATTTT.

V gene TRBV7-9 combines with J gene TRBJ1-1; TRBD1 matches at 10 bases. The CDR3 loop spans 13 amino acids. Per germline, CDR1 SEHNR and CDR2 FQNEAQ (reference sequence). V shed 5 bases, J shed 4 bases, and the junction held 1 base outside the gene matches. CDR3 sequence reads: CASSRQGATEAFF. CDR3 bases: TGTGCCAGCAGCCGACAGGGGGCCACTGAAGCTTTCTTT. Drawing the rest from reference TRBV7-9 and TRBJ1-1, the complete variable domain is DTGVSQNPRHKITKRGQNVTFRCDPISEHNRLYWYRQTLGQGPEFLTYFQNEAQLEKSRLLSDRFSAERPKGSFSTLEIQRTEQGDSAMYLCASSRQGATEAFFGQGTRLTVV.

The CDR3 reads CAWRAGLSINEQFF. In DNA, the CDR3 is TGTGCCTGGAGGGCGGGACTGTCGATCAATGAGCAGTTCTTC. V gene TRBV30 combines with J gene TRBJ2-1; the D gene is possibly TRBD2 (6 bases). V dropped 3 bases and J dropped 6 bases, with 15 bases sitting between them. CDR1 GTSNPN and CDR2 SVGIG come from the germline V gene (reference sequence). CDR3 length: 14 residues.

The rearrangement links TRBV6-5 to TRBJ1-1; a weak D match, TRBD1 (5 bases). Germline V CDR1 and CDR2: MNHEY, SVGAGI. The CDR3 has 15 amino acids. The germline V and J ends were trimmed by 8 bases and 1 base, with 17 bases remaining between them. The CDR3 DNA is TGTGCCAGCTTAATCCAGGGCCACGGGAACACTGAAGCTTTCTTT. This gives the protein CASLIQGHGNTEAFF.

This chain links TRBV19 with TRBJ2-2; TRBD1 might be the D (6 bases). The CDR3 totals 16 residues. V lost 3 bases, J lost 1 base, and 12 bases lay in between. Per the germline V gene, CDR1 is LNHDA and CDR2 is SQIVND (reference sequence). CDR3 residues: CASSIWGRGNTGELFF. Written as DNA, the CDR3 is TGTGCCAGTAGTATCTGGGGCAGGGGGAACACCGGGGAGCTGTTTTTT.

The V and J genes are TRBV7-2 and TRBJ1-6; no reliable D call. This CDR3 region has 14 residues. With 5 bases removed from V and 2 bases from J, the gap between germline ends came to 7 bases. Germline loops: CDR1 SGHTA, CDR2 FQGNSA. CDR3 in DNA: TGTGCCAGCAGCCCACTCCCCTATAATTCACCCCTCCACTTT. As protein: CASSPLPYNSPLHF.

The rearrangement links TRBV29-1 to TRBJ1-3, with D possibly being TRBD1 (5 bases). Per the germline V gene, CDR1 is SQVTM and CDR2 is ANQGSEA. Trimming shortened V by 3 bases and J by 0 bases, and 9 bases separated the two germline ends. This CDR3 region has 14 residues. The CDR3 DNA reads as TGCAGCGTTGAGTTGGACAACTCTGGAAACACCATATATTTT. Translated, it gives CSVELDNSGNTIYF.